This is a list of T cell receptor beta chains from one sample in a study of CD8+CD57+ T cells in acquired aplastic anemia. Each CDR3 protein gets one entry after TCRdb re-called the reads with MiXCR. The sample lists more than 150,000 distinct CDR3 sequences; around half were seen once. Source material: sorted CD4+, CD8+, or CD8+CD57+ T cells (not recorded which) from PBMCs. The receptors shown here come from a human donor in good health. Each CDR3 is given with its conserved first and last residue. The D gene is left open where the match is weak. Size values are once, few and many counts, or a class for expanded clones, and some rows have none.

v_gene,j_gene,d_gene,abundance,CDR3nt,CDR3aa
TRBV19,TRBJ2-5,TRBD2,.,TGTGCCAGTAGTATCGGACTTCGACTAGCGTCAGGAGAGACCCAGTACTTC,CASSIGLRLASGETQYF
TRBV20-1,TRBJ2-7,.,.,TGCAGTGCGCCAGAGGTGGACAACTACGAGCAGTACTTC,CSAPEVDNYEQYF
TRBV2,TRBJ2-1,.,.,TGTGCCAGCAGTGACGAAAATGAGCAGTTCTTC,CASSDENEQFF
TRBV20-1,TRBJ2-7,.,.,TGCAGTGCTAGCGGTGGTGGTAGCGGCGCCTACGAGCAGTACTTC,CSASGGGSGAYEQYF
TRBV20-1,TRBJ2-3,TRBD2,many,TGCAGTGCCGAAACCGGGACTAGCGGCGCAGATACGCAGTATTTT,CSAETGTSGADTQYF
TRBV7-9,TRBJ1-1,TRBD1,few,TGTGCCAGCAAAGACAGGGATGGCACTGAAGCTTTCTTT,CASKDRDGTEAFF
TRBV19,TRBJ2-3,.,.,TGTGCCAGTAGTATACCTCCGAGCACAGATACGCAGTATTTT,CASSIPPSTDTQYF
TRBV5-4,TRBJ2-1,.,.,TGTGCCAGCAGCTCAGGACAGACACAAAACTCCTACAATGAGCAGTTCTTC,CASSSGQTQNSYNEQFF
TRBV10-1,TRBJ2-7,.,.,TGCGCCAGCAGTGAGCCACAGGGTAATTCCTACGAGCAGTACTTC,CASSEPQGNSYEQYF
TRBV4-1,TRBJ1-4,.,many,TGCGCCAGCCGCAAGGAGGAAAAACTGTTTTTT,CASRKEEKLFF
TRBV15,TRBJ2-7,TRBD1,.,TGTGCCACCAGCACACGGACAGGGCGCTACGAGCAGTACTTC,CATSTRTGRYEQYF
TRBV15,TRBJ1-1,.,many,TGTGCCACCAGCAGAGAAGCTTTCGCTGAAGCTTTCTTT,CATSREAFAEAFF
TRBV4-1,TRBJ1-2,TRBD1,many,TGCGCCAGCAGCCCAGCAGGGGGACGTGGTGCAGGCTACACCTTC,CASSPAGGRGAGYTF
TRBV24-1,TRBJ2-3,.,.,TGTGCCACCAGTGATGAGTATAGCGTAACAGATACGCAGTATTTT,CATSDEYSVTDTQYF
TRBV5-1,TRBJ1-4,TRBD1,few,TGCGCCAGCAGCTTGGCTTCATCGGACAGGGTAGTTCGTGAAAAACTGTTTTTT,CASSLASSDRVVREKLFF
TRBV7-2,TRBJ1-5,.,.,TGTGCCAGCAGCTCGACAGGTCTGCCCCAGCATTTT,CASSSTGLPQHF
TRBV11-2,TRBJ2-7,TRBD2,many,TGTGCCAGCAGCTTAGGTCACGGGAGGGGGTCCTACGAGCAGTACTTC,CASSLGHGRGSYEQYF
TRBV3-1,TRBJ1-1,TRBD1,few,TGTGCCAGCAGCCCGTGGACAGGGACTATGAACACTGAAGCTTTCTTT,CASSPWTGTMNTEAFF
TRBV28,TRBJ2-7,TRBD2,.,TGTGCCAGCAGTTTAGGTGTGGCTAGCGGCTCCTACGAGCAGTACTTC,CASSLGVASGSYEQYF
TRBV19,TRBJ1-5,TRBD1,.,TGTGCCAGTAGTAGCGGGACAGTCGGGCGACAGCCCCAGCATTTT,CASSSGTVGRQPQHF
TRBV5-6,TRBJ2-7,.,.,TGTGCCAGCAGCTTGGGGCAGAACTACGAGCAGTACTTC,CASSLGQNYEQYF
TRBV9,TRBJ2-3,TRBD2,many,TGTGCCAGCACTTTCAGGGCTAGCGGTCCAGATACGCAGTATTTT,CASTFRASGPDTQYF
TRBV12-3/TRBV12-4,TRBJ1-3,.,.,TGTGCCAGCAGACCCGCGCGGTGGGGGGGAGGTGGAAACACCATATATTTT,CASRPARWGGGGNTIYF
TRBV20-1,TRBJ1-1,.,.,TGCAGTGCTAGAGATCCGGACAGTGAAGCCTTCTTT,CSARDPDSEAFF
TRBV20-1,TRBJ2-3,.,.,TGCAGTGCTAGAGTTAGCGGTAGCACAGATACGCAGTATTTT,CSARVSGSTDTQYF